This entry lists 21 T cell receptor beta chains sequenced from one sample in a study of T cells in Graves' hyperthyroidism and ophthalmopathy (dated by TCRdb to between 2017 and 2020). Library prep was done by multiplex PCR. The instrument was an Illumina HiSeq 2000. Amplification of TCR beta CDR3 regions was carried out from RNA transcripts. The TCR CDR3 was subjected to a first round of RT-PCR using the HTBI primer set and the Qiagen OneStep RT-PCR kit. TCRdb ran its own pipeline on the public reads, namely fastp trimming at Q25 and MiXCR clone calling, and kept in-frame beta chains. Every distinct CDR3 protein forms one entry, paired with its most common genes and DNA. The sample table records under 350,000 distinct CDR3 sequences; about 21% of these occur just once. Jointly, the top ten make up around 45% of the sample. Sequenced sample: blood. The receptor set was obtained from a woman between 45 and 65 years old with Graves' hyperthyroidism.

In this sample, this clonotype turned up many times. CDR3: CASSATGTTYYNEQFF. CDR3 DNA sequence: TGTGCCAGCAGCGCCACCGGGACGACCTACTACAATGAGCAGTTCTTC. This chain uses TRBV7-3 with TRBJ2-1; the D gene could be TRBD1 or TRBD2 (5 bases each). Trimming left V 5 bases short and J 3 bases short, with 17 bases between. CDR3 length: 16 amino acids. The germline CDR1 and CDR2 sequences are SGHTA and FQGTGA.

The chain combines TRBV12-3 or TRBV12-4 with TRBJ2-3; 7 positions agree with TRBD1. The CDR3 consists of 15 residues. V lost 5 bases and J lost 4; bases outside the gene matches: 9. The CDR3 reads CASSPTTGMADTQYF. CDR3 bases: TGTGCCAGCAGTCCAACGACAGGGATGGCAGATACGCAGTATTTT.

There are many counts of this clonotype. J is TRBJ2-1 and V is TRBV7-9, with unresolved D. This CDR3 spans 12 amino acids. The V end was cut by 5 bases, the J end by 7 bases, with 9 bases between. Germline loops: CDR1 SEHNR, CDR2 FQNEAQ (reference sequence). In DNA form, the CDR3 reads TGTGCCAGCAGCCTGAGGCCAAATGAGCAGTTCTTC. Protein: CASSLRPNEQFF.

This clonotype has a count of ten or more. The chain is built from TRBV13 and TRBJ2-1, with D uncertain. V dropped 2 bases and J dropped 4 bases, with 6 bases sitting between them. In germline, CDR1 is PRHDT, CDR2 FYEKMQ (reference sequence). The CDR3 runs 13 residues. CDR3 sequence: CASSLIDYNEQFF. In nucleotides, the CDR3 is TGTGCCAGCAGCTTAATTGATTACAATGAGCAGTTCTTC.

This clonotype was observed a handful of times. The rearrangement links TRBV24-1 to TRBJ2-3, with 11 bases aligning to TRBD1. The CDR3 loop spans 15 amino acids. CDR1 KGHDR and CDR2 SFDVKD come from the germline V gene. With V trimmed by 6 bases and J by 5 bases, 6 bases remained unmatched. CDR3 bases: TGTGCCACCAGTCACGCCGGGACAGGGGGAGATACGCAGTATTTT. Translated: CATSHAGTGGDTQYF.

This clonotype showed up many times. The chain recombines TRBV2 with TRBJ2-7; the match to TRBD1 covers 10 bases. The CDR3 length is 12 residues. Trimming cost V 10 bases and J 3 bases; bases outside gene matches: 3. Per germline, CDR1 SNHLY and CDR2 FYNNEI. CDR3 nucleotide sequence: TGTGCCACCCGGGACAGGGGCTACGAGCAGTACTTC. Protein: CATRDRGYEQYF.

This clonotype has ten or more counts. This chain links TRBV20-1 with TRBJ2-3; TRBD2 matches 9 bases. Unmatched junction bases numbered 7, after V lost 1 base and J lost 5 bases. CDR3 length: 15 amino acids. CDR1 DFQATT and CDR2 SNEGSKA come from the germline V gene (reference sequence). The CDR3 sequence is CSARGTAGGVDTQYF. In nucleotides, the CDR3 is TGCAGTGCTAGAGGCACAGCGGGGGGTGTAGATACGCAGTATTTT.

The chain is built from TRBV11-2 and TRBJ2-4, with 11 bases lining up with TRBD2. This CDR3 spans 20 amino acids. Germline CDR1 and CDR2: SGHAT and FQNNGV. After removal of 4 bases from V and 0 bases from J, the junction contained 14 bases not matched to a gene. CDR3 residues: CASSSLAGGTSNLAKNIQYF. Written as DNA, the CDR3 is TGTGCCAGCAGCTCGCTAGCGGGGGGCACCAGTAATCTAGCCAAAAACATTCAGTACTTC.

This clonotype has a count of ten or more. The rearrangement joins TRBV28 to TRBJ1-6; D gene uncertain. Deletions cut 5 bases from V and 0 bases from J, with 11 bases between. The CDR3 is 16 amino acids. CDR1 MDHEN and CDR2 SYDVKM come from the germline V gene. In DNA form, the CDR3 reads TGTGCCAGCAGTCCCTCGCGGAGCTCCTATAATTCACCCCTCCACTTT. Its protein is CASSPSRSSYNSPLHF. Drawing the rest from reference TRBV28 and TRBJ1-6, the complete variable domain is DVKVTQSSRYLVKRTGEKVFLECVQDMDHENMFWYRQDPGLGLRLIYFSYDVKMKEKGDIPEGYSVSREKKERFSLILESASTNQTSMYLCASSPSRSSYNSPLHFGNGTRLTVT.

This rearrangement joins TRBV27 to TRBJ2-1, with D tentatively TRBD1 (6 bases). The V end was cut by 3 bases, the J end by 1 base, with 10 bases between. The CDR3 is made up of 15 amino acids. Germline CDR1 MNHEY, CDR2 SMNVEV (reference sequence). As DNA, the CDR3 is TGTGCCAGCAGTTTTTCAGGGGCGTCCTACAATGAGCAGTTCTTC. Translated: CASSFSGASYNEQFF.

This clonotype has a count of ten or more. This chain links TRBV20-1 with TRBJ2-7, with a possible D match to TRBD1 (6 bases). The V and J ends lost 1 base and 6 bases respectively, with 22 bases between them. The CDR3 spans 16 residues. Germline loops: CDR1 DFQATT, CDR2 SNEGSKA (reference sequence). The CDR3 loop reads CSARVDFGTGGLEQYF. The CDR3 DNA is TGCAGTGCTAGAGTGGACTTCGGTACTGGGGGCCTCGAGCAGTACTTC.

In this sample, this clonotype turned up many times. This rearrangement joins TRBV20-1 to TRBJ1-6; a weak D match, TRBD1 (5 bases). The germline V gene has CDR1 DFQATT and CDR2 SNEGSKA (reference sequence). Trimming took 6 bases from V and 7 from J, leaving 13 bases between them. The CDR3 consists of 13 residues. The CDR3 sequence is CSAKDRANSPLHF. DNA for the CDR3: TGCAGTGCCAAAGACAGAGCAAATTCACCCCTCCACTTT.

This clonotype was counted at least ten times. This chain's CDR3 is CASSGGLAGGSDTQYF. DNA for the CDR3: TGTGCCAGCAGCGGGGGACTAGCGGGGGGGTCAGATACGCAGTATTTT. This chain connects TRBV3-1 to TRBJ2-3; 16 positions match TRBD2. Germline values: CDR1 LGHDT, CDR2 YNNKEL (reference sequence). The CDR3 consists of 16 residues. The trim removed 5 bases at V and 4 bases at J, leaving 3 bases unmatched.

This clonotype was seen once. The rearrangement joins TRBV5-5 to TRBJ1-1; D is ambiguous. V dropped 0 bases and J dropped 1 base, with 7 bases sitting between them. CDR3 size: 14 residues. Per germline, CDR1 SGHKS and CDR2 YYEKEE (reference sequence). Here the CDR3 DNA reads TGTGCCAGCAGCTTGGAGGACCCGAACACTGAAGCTTTCTTT. It specifies CASSLEDPNTEAFF. The full variable domain, in which reference TRBV5-5 and TRBJ1-1 provide the parts outside the CDR3, is DAGVTQSPTHLIKTRGQQVTLRCSPISGHKSVSWYQQVLGQGPQFIFQYYEKEERGRGNFPDRFSARQFPNYSSELNVNALLLGDSALYLCASSLEDPNTEAFFGQGTRLTVV.

The rearrangement joins TRBV10-3 to TRBJ1-6, with 9 bases that match TRBD1. This CDR3 contains 17 residues. Germline V gene lookup returns CDR1 ENHRY and CDR2 SYGVKD. V lost 6 bases, J lost 0 bases, and 6 bases stayed unmatched. As DNA, the CDR3 is TGTGCCATCAGACCCGGGACAGGGAGCTCCTATAATTCACCCCTCCACTTT. It specifies CAIRPGTGSSYNSPLHF.

This clonotype was seen once. V usage is TRBV6-5 and J usage is TRBJ2-3; the D is unclear. This CDR3 contains 13 residues. V lost 3 bases and J lost 6, with 10 bases in between. The V gene's germline CDR1 is MNHEY and CDR2 SVGAGI. The CDR3 DNA reads TGTGCCAGCAGTTATCGGTTCGTGGATACGCAGTATTTT. Its protein product is CASSYRFVDTQYF.

CDR3 sequence (DNA): TGCGCCAGCAGCTTGGCTGGTGGGGGGCCGGAGACCCAGTACTTC. It encodes CASSLAGGGPETQYF. The V gene is TRBV5-1, the J gene TRBJ2-5, with D tentatively TRBD1 or TRBD2 (6 bases each). CDR3 size: 15 residues. Germline V gene lookup returns CDR1 SGHRS and CDR2 YFSETQ. Trimming removed 0 bases at V and 5 bases at J, with 14 bases between.

The V call is TRBV14, the J call TRBJ2-1, with TRBD2 as a possible D gene (5 bases). V lost 3 bases to trimming and J lost 9 bases, with 12 bases between them. The CDR3 runs to 13 residues. Germline CDR1 reads SGHDN; CDR2 reads FVKESK. For the CDR3, the DNA is TGTGCCAGCAGCCACCGAGGGTGGACTGAGCAGTTCTTC. Translated: CASSHRGWTEQFF.

This clonotype was detected ten times or more. V and J are TRBV30 and TRBJ2-1; D is perhaps TRBD2 (6 bases). The germline V gene encodes CDR1 GTSNPN and CDR2 SVGIG (reference sequence). Trimming pared 0 bases from V and 7 bases from J, leaving 16 bases between. This CDR3 comprises 15 residues. CDR3: CAWSVLGLSNNEQFF. The DNA of the CDR3 is TGTGCCTGGAGTGTACTGGGACTGAGCAATAATGAGCAGTTCTTC.

This clonotype was picked up many times. This chain connects TRBV7-6 to TRBJ2-5; D possibly matches TRBD1 or TRBD2 (5 bases each). Germline loops: CDR1 SGHVS, CDR2 FNYEAQ. The CDR3 runs to 15 residues. Between the trimmed V and J ends, which lost 1 base and 5 bases, there was a span of 14 bases. In nucleotides, the CDR3 is TGTGCCAGCAGCTTAGTAGTGGGGACGGGGGAGACCCAGTACTTC. Translating it yields CASSLVVGTGETQYF.

There are many counts of this clonotype. The chain joins TRBV6-1 to TRBJ2-3; the D is unclear. This CDR3 contains 14 residues. V lost 7 bases and J lost 2, with 13 bases in between. CDR1 and CDR2 from the germline V gene are MNHNS and SASEGT. The CDR3: CASTLRLITDTQYF. As DNA, the CDR3 is TGTGCCAGCACCTTGCGCTTGATCACAGATACGCAGTATTTT.